This TCR beta chain was found in a study of blood T cell repertoires in COVID-19. Data came from immunoSEQ multiplex PCR; TCRdb stores just in-frame clones and leaves some out. In the table there are about 380,000 clones, 85% of which are singletons. The CDR3 is 11 residues long. Per the germline V gene, CDR1 is SQVTM and CDR2 is ANQGSEA. V was trimmed by 6 bases and J by 5 bases, leaving 10 bases between them. Sequences were obtained from peripheral blood. This sequence originates from a young woman with acute or convalescent COVID-19. This sequence joins TRBV29-1 and TRBJ2-5, with D tentatively TRBD2 (6 bases). CDR3 nucleotide sequence: TGCAGCGTACTAGCCCCCGAGACCCAGTACTTC. Translated, it gives CSVLAPETQYF.